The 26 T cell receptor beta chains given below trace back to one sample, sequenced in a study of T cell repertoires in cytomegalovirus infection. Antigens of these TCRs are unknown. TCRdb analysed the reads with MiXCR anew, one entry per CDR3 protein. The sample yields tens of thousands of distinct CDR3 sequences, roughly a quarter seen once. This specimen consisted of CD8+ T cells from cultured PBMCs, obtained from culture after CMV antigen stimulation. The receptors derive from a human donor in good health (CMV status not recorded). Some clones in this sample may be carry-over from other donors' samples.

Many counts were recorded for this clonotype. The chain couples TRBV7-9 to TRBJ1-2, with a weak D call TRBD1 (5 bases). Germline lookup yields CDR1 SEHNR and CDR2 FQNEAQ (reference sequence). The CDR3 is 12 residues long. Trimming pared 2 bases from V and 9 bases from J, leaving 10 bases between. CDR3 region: CASSLLQASYTF. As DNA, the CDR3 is TGTGCCAGCAGCTTACTACAGGCGAGCTACACCTTC.

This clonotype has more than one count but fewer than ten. DNA for the CDR3: TGTGCCAGCAGCTTGGACAGTTTCACCGGGGAGCTGTTTTTT. Its translation is CASSLDSFTGELFF. The rearrangement joins TRBV7-9 to TRBJ2-2, with D possibly TRBD1 on 6 matching bases. The ends were cut back, 3 bases at V and 4 bases at J, with 9 bases in the middle. The CDR3 totals 14 residues. The germline CDR1 and CDR2 sequences are SEHNR and FQNEAQ (reference sequence). Full variable domain (remainder filled in from reference TRBV7-9 and TRBJ2-2): DTGVSQNPRHKITKRGQNVTFRCDPISEHNRLYWYRQTLGQGPEFLTYFQNEAQLEKSRLLSDRFSAERPKGSFSTLEIQRTEQGDSAMYLCASSLDSFTGELFFGEGSRLTVL.

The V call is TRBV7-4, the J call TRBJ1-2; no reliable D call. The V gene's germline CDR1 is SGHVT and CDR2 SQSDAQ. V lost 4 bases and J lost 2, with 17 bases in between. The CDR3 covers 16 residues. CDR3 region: CASSSQSERLNYGYTF. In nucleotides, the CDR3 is TGTGCCAGCAGCTCGCAATCCGAACGATTAAACTATGGCTACACCTTC.

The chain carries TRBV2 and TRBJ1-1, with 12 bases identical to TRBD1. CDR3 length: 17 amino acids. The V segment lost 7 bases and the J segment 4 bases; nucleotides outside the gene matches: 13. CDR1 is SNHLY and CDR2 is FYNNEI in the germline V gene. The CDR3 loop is CASITSRDRGPGTEAFF. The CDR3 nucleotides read TGTGCCAGCATTACGTCCCGGGACAGGGGGCCGGGCACTGAAGCTTTCTTT.

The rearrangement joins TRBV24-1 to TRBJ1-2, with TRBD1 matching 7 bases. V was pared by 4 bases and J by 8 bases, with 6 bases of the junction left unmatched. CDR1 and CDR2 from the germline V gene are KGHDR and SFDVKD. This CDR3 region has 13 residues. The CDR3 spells CATSDLGQEGYTF. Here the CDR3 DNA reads TGTGCCACCAGTGACCTTGGACAGGAAGGCTACACCTTC.

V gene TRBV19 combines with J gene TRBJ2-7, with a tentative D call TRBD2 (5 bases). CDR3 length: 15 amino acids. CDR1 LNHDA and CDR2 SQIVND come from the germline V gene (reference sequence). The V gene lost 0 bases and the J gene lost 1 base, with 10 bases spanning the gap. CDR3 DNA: TGTGCCAGTAGTATAGATTCTGGGAGTTCCTACGAGCAGTACTTC. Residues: CASSIDSGSSYEQYF. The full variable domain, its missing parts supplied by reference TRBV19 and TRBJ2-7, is DGGITQSPKYLFRKEGQNVTLSCEQNLNHDAMYWYRQDPGQGLRLIYYSQIVNDFQKGDIAEGYSVSREKKESFPLTVTSAQKNPTAFYLCASSIDSGSSYEQYFGPGTRLTVT.

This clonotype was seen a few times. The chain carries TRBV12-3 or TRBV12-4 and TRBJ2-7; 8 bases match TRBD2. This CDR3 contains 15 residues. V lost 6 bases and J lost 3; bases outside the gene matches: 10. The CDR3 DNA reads TGTGCCAGCAGCCCTGTGGTAGCGGGGATCTACGAGCAGTACTTC. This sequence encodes CASSPVVAGIYEQYF.

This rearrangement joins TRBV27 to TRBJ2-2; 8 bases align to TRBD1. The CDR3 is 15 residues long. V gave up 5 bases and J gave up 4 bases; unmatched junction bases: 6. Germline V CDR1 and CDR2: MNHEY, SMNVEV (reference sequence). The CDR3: CASSHDRGGTGELFF. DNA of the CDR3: TGTGCCAGCAGTCACGACAGGGGTGGCACCGGGGAGCTGTTTTTT.

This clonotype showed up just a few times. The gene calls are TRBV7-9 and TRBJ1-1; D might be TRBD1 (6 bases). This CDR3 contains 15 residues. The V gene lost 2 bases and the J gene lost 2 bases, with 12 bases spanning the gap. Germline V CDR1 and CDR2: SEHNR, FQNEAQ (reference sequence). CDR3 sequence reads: CASSLISGENTEAFF. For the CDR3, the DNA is TGTGCCAGCAGCTTAATTTCAGGGGAAAACACTGAAGCTTTCTTT.

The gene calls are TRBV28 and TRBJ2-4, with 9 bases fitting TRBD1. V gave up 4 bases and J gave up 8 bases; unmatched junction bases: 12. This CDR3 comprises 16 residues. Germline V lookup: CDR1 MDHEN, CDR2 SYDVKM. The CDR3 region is CASSSTPGQGMDIQYF. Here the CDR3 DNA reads TGTGCCAGCAGTTCCACCCCGGGACAGGGCATGGACATTCAGTACTTC.

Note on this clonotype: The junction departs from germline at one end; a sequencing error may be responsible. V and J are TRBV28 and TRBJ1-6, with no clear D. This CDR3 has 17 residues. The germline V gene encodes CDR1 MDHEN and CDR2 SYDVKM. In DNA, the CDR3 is TGTGCCAACAGTTTCTTGTTCATCCCCTTTTATAATTCACCCCTCCACTTT. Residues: CANSFLFIPFYNSPLHF.

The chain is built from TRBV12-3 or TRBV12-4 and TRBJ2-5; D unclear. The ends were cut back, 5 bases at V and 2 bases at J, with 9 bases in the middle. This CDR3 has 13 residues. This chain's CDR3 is CASSGEKQETQYF. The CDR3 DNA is TGTGCCAGCAGTGGGGAAAAGCAAGAGACCCAGTACTTC.

The CDR3 coding sequence is TGTGCCAGCAGCATGACAGGCGGGTATGGCTACACCTTC. This encodes CASSMTGGYGYTF. The gene calls are TRBV12-3 or TRBV12-4 and TRBJ1-2; TRBD1 might be the D (6 bases). The CDR3 is made up of 13 amino acids. V lost 6 bases and J 5 bases, leaving 13 bases between the germline ends.

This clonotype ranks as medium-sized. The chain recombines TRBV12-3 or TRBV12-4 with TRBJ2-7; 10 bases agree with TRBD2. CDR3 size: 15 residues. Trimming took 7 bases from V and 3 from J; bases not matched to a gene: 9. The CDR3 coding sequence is TGTGCCAGCACCTGGGGCGCTAGCGGGGGCTACGAGCAGTACTTC. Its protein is CASTWGASGGYEQYF.

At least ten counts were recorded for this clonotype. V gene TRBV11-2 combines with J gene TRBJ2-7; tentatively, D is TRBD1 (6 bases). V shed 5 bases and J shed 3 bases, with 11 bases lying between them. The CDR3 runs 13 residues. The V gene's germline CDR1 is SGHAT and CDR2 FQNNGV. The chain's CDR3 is CASSPGGSYEQYF. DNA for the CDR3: TGTGCCAGCAGCCCTGGGGGCAGCTACGAGCAGTACTTC.

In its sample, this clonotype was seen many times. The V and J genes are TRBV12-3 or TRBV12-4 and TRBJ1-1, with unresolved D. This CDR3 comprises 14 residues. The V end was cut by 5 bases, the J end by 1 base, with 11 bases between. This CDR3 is CASSPRGGNTEAFF. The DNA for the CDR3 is TGTGCCAGCAGTCCCCGGGGAGGGAACACTGAAGCTTTCTTT.

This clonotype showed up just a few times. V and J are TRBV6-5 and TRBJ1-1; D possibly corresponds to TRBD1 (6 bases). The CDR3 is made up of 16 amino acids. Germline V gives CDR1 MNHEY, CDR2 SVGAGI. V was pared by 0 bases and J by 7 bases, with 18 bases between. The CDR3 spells CASSYSTTHRAGEAFF. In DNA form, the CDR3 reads TGTGCCAGCAGTTACTCGACAACTCACAGGGCGGGTGAAGCTTTCTTT.

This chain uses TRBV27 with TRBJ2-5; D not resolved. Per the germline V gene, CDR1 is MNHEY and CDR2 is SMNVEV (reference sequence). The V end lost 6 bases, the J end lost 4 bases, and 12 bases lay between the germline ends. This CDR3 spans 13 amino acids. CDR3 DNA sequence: TGTGCCAGCAGACCGACGCCTGGAGAGACCCAGTACTTC. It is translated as CASRPTPGETQYF.

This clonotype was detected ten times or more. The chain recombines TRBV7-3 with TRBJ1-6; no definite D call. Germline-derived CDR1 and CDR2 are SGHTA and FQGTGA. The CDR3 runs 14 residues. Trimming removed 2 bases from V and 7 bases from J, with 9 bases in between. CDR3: CASSLGQRNSPLHF. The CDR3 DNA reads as TGTGCCAGCAGCTTAGGCCAGAGGAATTCACCCCTCCACTTT.

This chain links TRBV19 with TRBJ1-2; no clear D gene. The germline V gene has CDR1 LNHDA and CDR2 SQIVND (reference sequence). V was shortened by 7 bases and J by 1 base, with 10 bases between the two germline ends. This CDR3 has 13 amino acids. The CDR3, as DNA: TGTGCCAGTATCGGGGTCGATAACTATGGCTACACCTTC. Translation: CASIGVDNYGYTF.

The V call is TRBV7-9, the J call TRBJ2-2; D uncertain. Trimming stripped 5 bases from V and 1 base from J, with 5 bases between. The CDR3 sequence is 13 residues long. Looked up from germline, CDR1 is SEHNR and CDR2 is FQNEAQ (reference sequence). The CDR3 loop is CASSRMNTGELFF. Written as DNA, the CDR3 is TGTGCCAGCAGCCGTATGAACACCGGGGAGCTGTTTTTT.

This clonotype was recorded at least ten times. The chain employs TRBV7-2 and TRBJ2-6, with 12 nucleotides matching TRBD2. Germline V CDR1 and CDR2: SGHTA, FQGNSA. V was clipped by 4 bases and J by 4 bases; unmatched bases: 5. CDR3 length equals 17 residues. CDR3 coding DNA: TGTGCCAGCAGCTCAGGACTAGCGGGAACCGGGGCCAACGTCCTGACTTTC. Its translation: CASSSGLAGTGANVLTF.

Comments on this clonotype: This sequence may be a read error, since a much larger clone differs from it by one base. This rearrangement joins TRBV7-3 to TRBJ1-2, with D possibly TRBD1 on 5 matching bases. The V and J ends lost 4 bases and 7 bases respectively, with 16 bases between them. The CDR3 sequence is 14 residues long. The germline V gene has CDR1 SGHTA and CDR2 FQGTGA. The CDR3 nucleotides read TGTGCCAGCAGCTCCGGGCGAGGGGTTAGTGGCTACACCTTC. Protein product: CASSSGRGVSGYTF.

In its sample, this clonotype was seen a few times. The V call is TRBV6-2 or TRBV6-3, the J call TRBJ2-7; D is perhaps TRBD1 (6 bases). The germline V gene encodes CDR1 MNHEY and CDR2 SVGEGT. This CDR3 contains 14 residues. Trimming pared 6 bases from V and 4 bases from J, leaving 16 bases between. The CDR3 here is CASSRQGSGYEQYF. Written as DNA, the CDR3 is TGTGCCAGCAGCCGCCAGGGGAGTGGTTACGAGCAGTACTTC.

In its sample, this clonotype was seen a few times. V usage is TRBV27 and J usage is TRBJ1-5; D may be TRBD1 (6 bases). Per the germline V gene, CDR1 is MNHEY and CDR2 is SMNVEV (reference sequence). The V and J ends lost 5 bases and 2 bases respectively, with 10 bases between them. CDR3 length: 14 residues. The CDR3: CASSPGVGNQPQHF. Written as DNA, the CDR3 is TGTGCCAGCAGTCCAGGGGTTGGCAATCAGCCCCAGCATTTT.

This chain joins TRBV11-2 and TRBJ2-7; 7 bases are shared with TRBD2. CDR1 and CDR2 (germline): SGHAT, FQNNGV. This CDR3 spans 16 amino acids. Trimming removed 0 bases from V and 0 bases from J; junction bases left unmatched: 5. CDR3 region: CASSLEGGGSSYEQYF. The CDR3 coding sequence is TGTGCCAGCAGCTTAGAAGGCGGGGGTTCCTCCTACGAGCAGTACTTC.